Given below is one T cell receptor (beta chain) in context. This sample is part of a study of blood T cell repertoires in COVID-19. Germline CDR1 and CDR2: MDHEN and SYDVKM. V lost 6 bases and J 7 bases, leaving 18 bases between the germline ends. The CDR3 is 14 residues long. Generated by immunoSEQ multiplex PCR, the TCRdb table keeps only in-frame clones and is missing some. The data show about 50,000 clones, roughly 91% seen once. The sequenced sample was peripheral blood. The TCR sequence derives from a man aged 80 or over with active or convalescent COVID-19. The rearrangement joins TRBV28 to TRBJ1-2; possibly TRBD1 for D (5 bases). The CDR3 DNA is TGTGCCAGCAGCCTCGTGGGGGGGACCTCTGGCTACACCTTC. It specifies CASSLVGGTSGYTF.